Sequencing of this TCR delta chain was carried out in a study of gamma-delta T cells after stem cell transplantation. The CDR3 covers 14 residues. Germline CDR1 and CDR2: GEAIGNYY and EKD. As concerns this clone: The junction departs from germline at one end; a sequencing error may be responsible.

TCRdb re-analyzed the RT-PCR reads via CATT. The table includes about 3,000 delta-chain clones, about 2.6% detected once. This rearrangement joins TRDV2 to TRDJ1, with TRDD3 identical over 13 bases. The sequence was collected from a human donor. It is not recorded whose cells these are; they may come from a transplant donor. Input material: gamma-delta T cells. CDR3 amino acids: CSVLGDTSTDKLIF. CDR3 nucleotides: TGCTCAGTACTGGGGGATACGTCCACCGATAAACTCATCTTT.